This T cell receptor (beta chain) was sequenced in a study of T cell responses to AZD1222 COVID-19 vaccine. CDR3 size: 15 residues. Germline lookup yields CDR1 LNHDA and CDR2 SQIVND (reference sequence). V shed 6 bases and J shed 5 bases, with 18 bases lying between them. Recipients boosted at about 4 weeks or about 12 weeks are pooled. Study-wide results and caveats: With two AZD1222 doses given, Spike-specific TCR breadth and depth both rose. Donor demographics were predominantly white British with a female majority; clonal diversity may be underestimated. Close to half of spike-specific TCRs reportedly recognize unmutated variant regions.

TCRdb keeps only in-frame clones here, not all; method: immunoSEQ multiplex PCR. Among 130,000 to 150,000 clones listed, about 86% were seen once. Remarks on this clone: What it binds is not known.

This receptor was identified in an adult who received the AZD1222 COVID-19 vaccine. The material was peripheral blood, obtained 28 days after the second AZD1222 dose. This chain links TRBV19 with TRBJ2-3; D is perhaps TRBD1 or TRBD2 (5 bases each). The CDR3 protein is CASRGTRQGIDTQYF. The DNA for the CDR3 is TGTGCCAGTAGGGGGACCCGGCAGGGTATAGATACGCAGTATTTT.